Listed below are T cell receptor beta chains from one sample, sequenced in a study of CD8+ T cells in alopecia areata. Method: immunoSEQ multiplex PCR; TCRdb's copy keeps in-frame clones and lacks some. The sample lists approximately 170,000 clones; about 60% were seen once. The source was CD4+ T cells sorted from blood, collected at week 4, from a patient treated with tofacitinib. The origin of the receptors is a human donor with alopecia areata. CDR3s include the opening cysteine and the closing phenylalanine or tryptophan. The D gene is left open where the match is weak. Only part of the rows carry a size: once, few, many, or a class if the clone is expanded.

D gene	V gene	J gene	clone size	CDR3 protein	CDR3 DNA
TRBD2	TRBV29-1	TRBJ2-3	once	CSVEGRLAQNTQYF	TGCAGCGTTGAAGGCCGACTAGCGCAAAATACGCAGTATTTT
NA	TRBV4-2	TRBJ2-5	NA	CASSQDRVGETQYF	TGTGCCAGCAGCCAAGATAGGGTCGGGGAGACCCAGTACTTC
TRBD1	TRBV29-1	TRBJ2-4	few	CSGRAGTGPNIQYF	TGCAGCGGAAGGGCCGGGACAGGGCCCAACATTCAGTACTTC
NA	TRBV29-1	TRBJ1-1	few	CSVSSGGHGTEAFF	TGCAGCGTTTCCTCGGGGGGTCACGGCACTGAAGCTTTCTTT
NA	TRBV6-5	TRBJ1-1	NA	CASRLRMNTEAFF	TGTGCCAGCAGACTCAGGATGAACACTGAAGCTTTCTTT
NA	TRBV27	TRBJ2-5	NA	CASGRIQETQYF	TGTGCCAGCGGACGGATCCAAGAGACCCAGTACTTC
NA	TRBV25-1	TRBJ1-1	few	CASSEEFAGNTEAFF	TGTGCCAGCAGTGAGGAGTTTGCAGGCAACACTGAAGCTTTCTTT
TRBD1	TRBV7-2	TRBJ1-5	few	CASSMQGGNQPQHF	TGTGCCAGCAGCATGCAGGGGGGCAATCAGCCCCAGCATTTT
NA	TRBV5-1	TRBJ2-3	few	CASIRTDTQYF	TGCGCCAGCATCCGAACAGATACGCAGTATTTT
NA	TRBV6-5	TRBJ2-7	NA	CASSYADSGPYEQYF	TGTGCCAGCAGTTACGCGGATAGCGGCCCCTACGAGCAGTACTTC
TRBD2	TRBV5-6	TRBJ2-3	NA	CASSPGAGAADTQYF	TGTGCCAGCAGCCCGGGAGCGGGAGCGGCAGATACGCAGTATTTT
TRBD2	TRBV20-1	TRBJ2-1	NA	CSAWGGGKQFF	TGCAGTGCTTGGGGGGGAGGGAAGCAGTTCTTC
TRBD1	TRBV6-6	TRBJ1-2	NA	CASSYSGDRRIF	TGTGCCAGCAGTTACTCTGGGGACAGGCGTATCTTC
NA	TRBV5-4	TRBJ2-7	NA	CASSFSDFSSYEQYF	TGTGCCAGCAGCTTCTCGGACTTCAGCTCCTACGAGCAGTACTTC
NA	TRBV7-2	TRBJ1-2	NA	CASSLDANYGYTF	TGTGCCAGCAGCTTAGACGCGAACTATGGCTACACCTTC
NA	TRBV23-1	TRBJ2-4	NA	CASSPQGTNIQYF	TGCGCCAGCAGTCCACAGGGTACGAACATTCAGTACTTC
TRBD1	TRBV29-1	TRBJ2-7	NA	CSTGQGIAYEQYF	TGCAGCACGGGACAGGGGATCGCCTACGAGCAGTACTTC
NA	TRBV5-4	TRBJ2-2	NA	CASRPLQGSTGELFF	TGTGCCAGCAGGCCGCTGCAGGGGAGCACCGGGGAGCTGTTTTTT
TRBD2	TRBV6-6	TRBJ2-7	NA	CASSYGGLFYEQYF	TGTGCCAGCAGTTACGGGGGACTATTCTACGAGCAGTACTTC
NA	TRBV7-2	TRBJ2-1	few	CASSHGTAVYEQFF	TGTGCCAGCAGCCATGGGACTGCCGTTTATGAGCAGTTCTTC
NA	TRBV27	TRBJ2-1	NA	CASNLRQGGYNEQFF	TGTGCCAGCAATCTGCGCCAAGGGGGGTACAATGAGCAGTTCTTC
NA	TRBV7-9	TRBJ1-2	NA	CASSFALGYTF	TGTGCCAGCAGCTTCGCCCTAGGCTACACCTTC
TRBD2	TRBV5-1	TRBJ2-1	NA	CASSLGPGTSGYNEQFF	TGCGCCAGCAGCTTGGGGCCCGGGACTAGCGGATACAATGAGCAGTTCTTC
TRBD2	TRBV29-1	TRBJ2-1	few	CSVVRGSSYNEQFF	TGCAGCGTTGTACGCGGGAGCTCCTACAATGAGCAGTTCTTC
NA	TRBV9	TRBJ2-5	NA	CASSVRGETQYF	TGTGCCAGCAGCGTAAGGGGGGAGACCCAGTACTTC
TRBD1	TRBV28	TRBJ2-4	NA	CASRRQGSDKNIQYF	TGTGCCAGCAGAAGACAGGGGTCCGACAAAAACATTCAGTACTTC
NA	TRBV28	TRBJ2-1	once	CASSSANEQFF	TGTGCCAGCAGTTCGGCTAATGAGCAGTTCTTC
TRBD2	TRBV25-1	TRBJ2-7	NA	CASRRAGTYEQYF	TGTGCCAGCAGGCGAGCGGGAACCTACGAGCAGTACTTC
NA	TRBV9	TRBJ2-3	few	CASSVAPGATDTQYF	TGTGCCAGCAGCGTAGCTCCGGGAGCCACAGATACGCAGTATTTT
NA	TRBV6-4	TRBJ2-1	few	CASRERNEQFF	TGTGCCAGCAGGGAGAGGAATGAGCAGTTCTTC
NA	TRBV7-9	TRBJ2-7	once	CAADSSEVSYEQYF	TGTGCCGCGGACAGCTCAGAGGTCTCCTACGAGCAGTACTTC
NA	TRBV27	TRBJ2-5	NA	CASSFGIQETQYF	TGTGCCAGCAGTTTCGGGATCCAAGAGACCCAGTACTTC
NA	TRBV30	TRBJ1-1	NA	CAWSAVDTEAFF	TGTGCCTGGAGTGCGGTGGACACTGAAGCTTTCTTT
NA	TRBV30	TRBJ1-1	NA	CAWSVTVEAFF	TGTGCCTGGAGTGTGACGGTTGAAGCTTTCTTT
NA	TRBV30	TRBJ1-5	NA	CAWSDKLLNQPQHF	TGTGCCTGGAGTGACAAACTTCTGAACCAGCCCCAGCATTTT
NA	TRBV7-2	TRBJ2-7	NA	CASRGQGIYEQYF	TGTGCCAGCAGGGGGCAGGGGATCTACGAGCAGTACTTC
NA	TRBV5-5	TRBJ2-5	NA	CASSSGPQETQYF	TGTGCCAGCAGCTCAGGACCACAAGAGACCCAGTACTTC
NA	TRBV7-6	TRBJ2-7	few	CASSPTVGLGTYEQYF	TGTGCCAGCAGCCCGACAGTTGGGCTGGGGACCTACGAGCAGTACTTC
TRBD1	TRBV29-1	TRBJ2-2	few	CSVEGGRGRGELFF	TGCAGCGTTGAAGGTGGCAGGGGGCGCGGGGAGCTGTTTTTT
NA	TRBV25-1	TRBJ1-4	NA	CASSEQGAEKLFF	TGTGCCAGCAGTGAACAGGGAGCTGAAAAACTGTTTTTT
NA	TRBV6-5	TRBJ2-2	NA	CASTRPGTGELFF	TGTGCCAGCACTCGACCGGGGACCGGGGAGCTGTTTTTT